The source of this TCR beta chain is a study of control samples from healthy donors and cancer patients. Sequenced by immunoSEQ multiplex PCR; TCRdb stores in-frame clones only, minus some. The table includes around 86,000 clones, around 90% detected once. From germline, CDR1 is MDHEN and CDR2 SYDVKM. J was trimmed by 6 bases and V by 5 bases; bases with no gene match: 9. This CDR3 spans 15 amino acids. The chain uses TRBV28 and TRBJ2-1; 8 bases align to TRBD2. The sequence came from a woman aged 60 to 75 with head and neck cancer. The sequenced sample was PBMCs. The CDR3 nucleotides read TGTGCCAGCAGTCAATGGACTAGCCTTCTCAATGAGCAGTTCTTC. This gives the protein CASSQWTSLLNEQFF.